This passage covers 7 T cell receptor beta chains from one sample sequenced in a study of CD8 T cells in ankylosing spondylitis. TCRdb passed the 5' RACE reads through MiXCR, listing each CDR3 protein once. The sample records 200,000 to 250,000 distinct CDR3 sequences, around a quarter being singletons. Specimen: blood, either unsorted or a sorted T cell fraction (not recorded which). The origin of the receptors is a male donor with ankylosing spondylitis or in good health (not recorded which).

In this sample, this clonotype turned up a few times. The gene calls are TRBV25-1 and TRBJ2-3, with TRBD1 identical over 7 bases. The ends lost 5 bases at V and 0 bases at J; junction bases unmatched: 14. This CDR3 has 18 residues. The V gene's germline CDR1 is MGHDK and CDR2 SYGVNS. CDR3 nucleotides: TGTGCCAGCAGTAAAGGGGGCGAGACGCTAAGAAGCACAGATACGCAGTATTTT. Amino acids: CASSKGGETLRSTDTQYF.

The CDR3, as DNA: TGTGCCACCAGCAGGGCCAGCGGGAGCTCCTACAATGAGCAGTTCTTC. Its protein is CATSRASGSSYNEQFF. The V gene is TRBV15, the J gene TRBJ2-1, with 8 positions matching TRBD2. The germline CDR1 and CDR2 sequences are LNHNV and YYDKDF (reference sequence). This CDR3 is 16 amino acids long. V trimming: 3 bases; J trimming: 0 bases; junction bases outside the gene matches: 4.

This clonotype has just one count. The V gene is TRBV3-2, the J gene TRBJ2-1; the table's D call, TRBD2, was not checked against the DNA. TRBV3-2 is an annotated pseudogene. This CDR3 is built from 15 residues. CDR3 coding DNA: TGTGCCACCTGCCAGACTAGCGGGAGTTCTAGAGAGCAGTTCTTC. It yields the protein CATCQTSGSSREQFF.

This clonotype was seen more than once but under ten times. This chain connects TRBV9 to TRBJ2-3; 8 bases match TRBD1. V lost 1 base to trimming and J lost 2 bases; unmatched junction nucleotides: 12. Germline CDR1 reads SGDLS; CDR2 reads YYNGEE. This CDR3 has 18 amino acids. The CDR3 nucleotides are TGTGCCAGCAGCGTAAGCCCCGGACAGGGAGAATTCACAGATACGCAGTATTTT. Residues: CASSVSPGQGEFTDTQYF.

This clonotype was found many times. This chain joins TRBV21-1 and TRBJ2-7; TRBD1 is the table's D call, not checked against the DNA. TRBV21-1 is classified as a pseudogene. This CDR3 has 14 residues. CDR3 in amino acids: CASSEDRGEGEQYF. CDR3 nucleotide sequence: TGTGCCAGCAGCGAGGACAGGGGTGAGGGCGAGCAGTACTTC.

This clonotype was detected ten times or more. V and J are TRBV20-1 and TRBJ2-7, with 8 nucleotides matching TRBD2. The trim removed 6 bases at V and 5 bases at J, leaving 9 bases unmatched. The CDR3 runs to 13 residues. Germline V gene lookup returns CDR1 DFQATT and CDR2 SNEGSKA (reference sequence). The CDR3 reads CSATRTSRDEQYF. CDR3 DNA: TGCAGTGCCACAAGGACTAGCCGCGACGAGCAGTACTTC.

Ten or more counts support this clonotype. The V and J genes are TRBV29-1 and TRBJ2-5; the match to TRBD2 covers 10 bases. The trim removed 3 bases at V and 6 bases at J, leaving 16 bases unmatched. This CDR3 region has 17 residues. Germline CDR1 SQVTM, CDR2 ANQGSEA. In DNA, the CDR3 is TGCAGCGTTGACGAGGGTAGAGGACTAGCGGATATGAAGACCCAGTACTTC. Protein product: CSVDEGRGLADMKTQYF.